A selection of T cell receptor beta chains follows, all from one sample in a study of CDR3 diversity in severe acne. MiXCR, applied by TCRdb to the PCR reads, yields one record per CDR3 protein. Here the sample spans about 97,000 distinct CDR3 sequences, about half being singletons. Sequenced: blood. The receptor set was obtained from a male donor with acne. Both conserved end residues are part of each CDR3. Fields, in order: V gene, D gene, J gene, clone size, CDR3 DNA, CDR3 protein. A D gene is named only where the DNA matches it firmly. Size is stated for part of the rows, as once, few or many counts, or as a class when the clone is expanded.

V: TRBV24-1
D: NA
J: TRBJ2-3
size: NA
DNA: TGTGCCACCAGTGGTACCAGGGATTTGACAGATACGCAGTATTTT
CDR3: CATSGTRDLTDTQYF

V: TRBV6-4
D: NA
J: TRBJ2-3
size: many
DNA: TGTGCCAGCAGTGAGGCGGAGGGTGGCACAGATACGCAGTATTTT
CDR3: CASSEAEGGTDTQYF

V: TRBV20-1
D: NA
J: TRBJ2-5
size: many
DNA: TGCAGTGCTAGAGATCTCTTAGTCTCTGGGCGGGAGACCCAGTACTTC
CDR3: CSARDLLVSGRETQYF

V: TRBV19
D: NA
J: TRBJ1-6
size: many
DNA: TGTGCCAGCCAAACTACGGGAGCGCTCCACTTT
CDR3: CASQTTGALHF

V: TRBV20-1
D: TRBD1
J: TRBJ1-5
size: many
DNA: TGCAGTGCTAGAGGGGACAGGCCCTATCAGCCCCAGCATTTT
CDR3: CSARGDRPYQPQHF

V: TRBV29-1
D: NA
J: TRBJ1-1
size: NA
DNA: TGCAGCGTTGAGGTGGCAGTAGGGGACACTGAAGCTTTCTTT
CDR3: CSVEVAVGDTEAFF

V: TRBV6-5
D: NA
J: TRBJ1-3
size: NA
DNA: TGTGCCAGCAGTTATACTGGGGGATCTGGAAACACCATATATTTT
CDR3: CASSYTGGSGNTIYF

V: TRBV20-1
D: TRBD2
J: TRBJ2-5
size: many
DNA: TGCAGTGCTGGGCTGGGGGGGACGGAGACCCAGTACTTC
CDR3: CSAGLGGTETQYF

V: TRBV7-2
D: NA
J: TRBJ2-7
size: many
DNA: TGTGCCAGCAGCTCCACCCCCCTTGAGGCACCCAACGTAACCTACGAGCAGTACTTC
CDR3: CASSSTPLEAPNVTYEQYF

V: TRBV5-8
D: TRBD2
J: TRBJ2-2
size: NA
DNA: TGTGCCAGCAGCCCCTCGGGGACTAGCGGTTATACGAACACCGGGGAGCTGTTTTTT
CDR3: CASSPSGTSGYTNTGELFF

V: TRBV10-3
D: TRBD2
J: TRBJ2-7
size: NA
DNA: TGTGCCAGCAGAGGGACTAGCGGGAGAATATACGAGCAGTACTTC
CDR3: CASRGTSGRIYEQYF

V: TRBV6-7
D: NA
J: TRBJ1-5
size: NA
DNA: TGTGCCAGCAGTTATGGGTATCAGCCCCAGCATTTT
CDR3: CASSYGYQPQHF

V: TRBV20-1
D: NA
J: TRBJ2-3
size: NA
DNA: NA
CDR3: CSAGENYGYTFGSGTDTQYF

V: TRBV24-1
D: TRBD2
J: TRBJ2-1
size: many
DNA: TGTGCCACCAGAGGGACTAGCGGGACTATGGCTGAGCAGTTCTTC
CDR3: CATRGTSGTMAEQFF

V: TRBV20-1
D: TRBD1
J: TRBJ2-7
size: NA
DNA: TGCAGTGCTAGAGATCTGGACAGGGTGTCGTCCGAGCAGTACTTC
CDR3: CSARDLDRVSSEQYF

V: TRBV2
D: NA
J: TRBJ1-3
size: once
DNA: TGTGCCAGCATCAGGACGGGAGCTAACTATGGCTACACCATATATTTT
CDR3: CASIRTGANYGYTIYF

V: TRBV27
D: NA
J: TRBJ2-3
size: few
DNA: TGTGCCAGCAAAGGTTCAGGGGTCACAGATACGCAGTATTTT
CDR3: CASKGSGVTDTQYF

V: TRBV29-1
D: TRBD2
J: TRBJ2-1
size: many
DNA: TGCAGCGTTGCTAGCGGGAGTTTCTCCTACAATGAGCAGTTCTTC
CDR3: CSVASGSFSYNEQFF

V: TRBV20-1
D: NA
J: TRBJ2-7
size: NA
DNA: TGCAGTGCTAGAGATCGTGGGGCCGGGGGTGCCTCTTACGAGCAGTACTTC
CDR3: CSARDRGAGGASYEQYF

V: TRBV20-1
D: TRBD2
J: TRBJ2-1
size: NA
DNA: TGCAGTGCTAGAGATCCTAGCGGGAGTCCCTACAATGAGCAGTTCTTC
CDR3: CSARDPSGSPYNEQFF

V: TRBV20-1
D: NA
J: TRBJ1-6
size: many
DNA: TGCAGTGCTAGAGAATCCTTTTTTAATTCACCCCTCCACTTT
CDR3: CSARESFFNSPLHF

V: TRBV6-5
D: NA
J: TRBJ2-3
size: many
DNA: TGTGCCAGCAGTTCAAGGGGGGGGCCACACACAGATACGCAGTATTTT
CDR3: CASSSRGGPHTDTQYF

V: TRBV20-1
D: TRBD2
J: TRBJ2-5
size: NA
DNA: TGCAGTGCTAGACCGGACTCCCGGGGGGAAGAGGCCCAGTACTTC
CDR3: CSARPDSRGEEAQYF

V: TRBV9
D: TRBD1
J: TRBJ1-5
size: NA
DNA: TGTGCCAGCAGCGCTTCCGGGACAGGGGGAGAGACCCAGCATTTT
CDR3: CASSASGTGGETQHF

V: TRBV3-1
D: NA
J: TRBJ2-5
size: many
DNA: TGTGCCAGCAGCCAGCGAGGGGGGTCGTACCAAGAGACCCAGTACTTC
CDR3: CASSQRGGSYQETQYF

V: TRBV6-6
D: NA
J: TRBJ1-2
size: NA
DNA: TGTGCCAGCAGTTACTCGTGGGACGGCTACACCTTC
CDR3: CASSYSWDGYTF

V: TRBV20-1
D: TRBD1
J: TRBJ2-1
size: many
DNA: TGCAGTGCTAGAGACGGGACAGGGGACTACAATGAGCAGTTCTTC
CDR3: CSARDGTGDYNEQFF

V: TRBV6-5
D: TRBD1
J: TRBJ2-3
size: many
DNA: TGTGCCAGCACCAAACAGGGGGCCCACACAGATACGCAGTATTTT
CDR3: CASTKQGAHTDTQYF

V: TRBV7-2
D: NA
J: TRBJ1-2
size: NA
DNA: TGTGCCAGCAGTTTATCAGCAGGCTCTTATGGCTACACCTTC
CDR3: CASSLSAGSYGYTF

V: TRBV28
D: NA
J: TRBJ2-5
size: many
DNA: TGTGCCAGCAGTTCACGTAGGGGGAGGGGGGGGACCCAGTACTTC
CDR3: CASSSRRGRGGTQYF

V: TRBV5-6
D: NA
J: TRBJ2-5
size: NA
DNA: TGTGCCAGCAGCTTGGTTGGAGGCCAAGAGACCCAGTACTTC
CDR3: CASSLVGGQETQYF

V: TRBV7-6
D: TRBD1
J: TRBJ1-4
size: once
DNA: TGTGCCAGCAGCATAGGGGGCGGGTATGAAAAACTGTTTTTT
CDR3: CASSIGGGYEKLFF

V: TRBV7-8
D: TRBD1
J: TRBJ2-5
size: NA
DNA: TGTGCCAGCAGCTTTGGGACAGGGCGGCAAGAGACCCAGTACTTC
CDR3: CASSFGTGRQETQYF

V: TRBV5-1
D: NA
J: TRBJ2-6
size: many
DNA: TGCGCCAGCAGGGCGGCGGGTCCTGGGGCCAACGTCCTGACTTTC
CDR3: CASRAAGPGANVLTF

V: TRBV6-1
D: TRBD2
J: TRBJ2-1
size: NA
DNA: TGTGCCAGCAGTTACCCCCAACTAGCGGGAGCTTATGGCAATGAGCAGTTCTTC
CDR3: CASSYPQLAGAYGNEQFF

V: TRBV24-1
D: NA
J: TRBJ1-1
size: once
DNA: TGTGCCACCAGTGATTTGGGGATCGAAGCTTTCTTT
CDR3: CATSDLGIEAFF

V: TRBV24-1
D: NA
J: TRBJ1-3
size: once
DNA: TGTGCCACCAGTGATTTACAGGGAGGAACCATATATTTT
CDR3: CATSDLQGGTIYF

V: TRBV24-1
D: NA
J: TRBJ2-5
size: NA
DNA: TGTGCCACCAGTGTAACAGAAAAAGAGACCCAGTACTTC
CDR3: CATSVTEKETQYF

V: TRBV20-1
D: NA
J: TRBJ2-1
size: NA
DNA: TGCAGTGCTAGAAAGGGGGGGGAGGCGGATGAGCAGTTCTTC
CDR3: CSARKGGEADEQFF

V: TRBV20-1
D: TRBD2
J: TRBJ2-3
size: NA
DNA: TGCAGTGCTAGACCGACTAGCGGGAGTGCAGATACGCAGTATTTT
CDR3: CSARPTSGSADTQYF

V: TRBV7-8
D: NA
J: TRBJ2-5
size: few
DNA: TGTGCCAGCAGCTTAGAAGGGCCCGTAGGAGAGACCCAGTACTTC
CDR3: CASSLEGPVGETQYF

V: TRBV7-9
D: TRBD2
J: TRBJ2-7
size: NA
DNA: TGTGCCAGCACCGGCGGGAGGGGCGTATACGAGCAGTACTTC
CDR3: CASTGGRGVYEQYF

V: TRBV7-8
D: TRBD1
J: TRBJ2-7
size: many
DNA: TGTGCCAGCAGCTTGCAGACAGGGACCAGCTCCTACGAGCAGTACTTC
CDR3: CASSLQTGTSSYEQYF

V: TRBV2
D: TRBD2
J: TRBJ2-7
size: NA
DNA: TGTGCCAGCGGCCGCCGAGCGGGAGGCGAGCAGTACTTC
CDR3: CASGRRAGGEQYF

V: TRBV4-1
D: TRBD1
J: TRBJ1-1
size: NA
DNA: TGTGCCAGCAGTCACACAGGGGAAGGTTACACTGAAGCTTTCTTT
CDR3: CASSHTGEGYTEAFF

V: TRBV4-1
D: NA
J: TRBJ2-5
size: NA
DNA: TGCGCCAGCAGCCAAGATAGCACGGGAGAGACCCAGTACTTC
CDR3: CASSQDSTGETQYF

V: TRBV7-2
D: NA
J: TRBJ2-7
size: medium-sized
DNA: TGTGCCAGCAGCTTTATGGGGCAATACGAGCAGTACTTC
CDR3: CASSFMGQYEQYF